These 23 T cell receptor beta chains were sequenced from one sample in a study of T cell clusters in autoimmune cytopenias. Roughly 38,000 genome equivalents of blood DNA were amplified for TRB. One tube held mixed TRB-A and TRB-B primer pools for touch-down PCR. No DNA is given; TCRdb re-called the multiplex PCR reads and lists each CDR3 protein once. There are over a thousand distinct CDR3 sequences in the sample, with around half held by the top ten. These same data were also listed under a study on T cell repertoires in aging, cancer and after chemotherapy.

Sequenced sample: peripheral blood. Source of these receptors: a human donor with chronic lymphocytic leukemia.

The chain combines TRBV21-1 with TRBJ2-4; TCRdb's D call, TRBD2, is unchecked because there is no DNA. TRBV21-1 is annotated as a pseudogene. The CDR3 is 16 amino acids. The CDR3 spells CATRTSGRGAKNIQYF.

Considering frequency, this clonotype is medium-sized. This sequence joins TRBV6-5 and TRBJ1-3. The CDR3 is 14 amino acids. Germline assignment: CDR1 MNHEY and CDR2 SVGAGI. The CDR3 sequence: CASSYGSSGNTIYF.

This clonotype is medium-sized by frequency. The chain has TRBV5-1 and TRBJ2-1; TCRdb picks TRBD2, but there is no DNA to check that call. The CDR3 runs 14 residues. Germline CDR1 SGHRS, CDR2 YFSETQ. CDR3 residues: CASSAGSPDNEQFF.

This chain uses TRBV5-1 with TRBJ2-1; TCRdb outputs TRBD1, but without DNA this stays unchecked. CDR1 and CDR2 from the germline V gene are SGHRS and YFSETQ. The CDR3 spans 15 residues. The CDR3 spells CASSQGGAGYNEQFF.

This clonotype is identified as medium-sized from frequency. The chain is built from TRBV6-1 and TRBJ1-1; TCRdb calls TRBD1, which cannot be checked without DNA. Germline CDR1 MNHNS, CDR2 SASEGT. The CDR3 is 13 amino acids. This CDR3 is CASGGQGRAEAFF.

This clonotype counts as medium-sized (0.01 to 0.1%) by frequency. CDR3 protein: CASSPNGGGRNGELFF. The genes are TRBV7-3 and TRBJ2-2; TCRdb lists TRBD2, though no DNA is available to test this call. This CDR3 contains 16 residues. Germline CDR1 is SGHTA and CDR2 is FQGTGA.

This clonotype is deemed medium-sized by its frequency. V and J are TRBV20-1 and TRBJ2-6. The CDR3 contains 13 residues. Germline-derived CDR1 and CDR2 are DFQATT and SNEGSKA (reference sequence). The CDR3 sequence is CSASTTGANVLTF.

Considering frequency, this clonotype is large. The rearrangement uses TRBV19 and TRBJ2-1; TCRdb's assignment of TRBD1 cannot be checked, as there is no DNA. Germline lookup yields CDR1 LNHDA and CDR2 SQIVND (reference sequence). The CDR3 contains 14 residues. The CDR3: CASSRGNSNNEQFF.

This clonotype registers medium-sized by frequency. V usage is TRBV5-4 and J usage is TRBJ2-3; there is no DNA to check the TCRdb D call of TRBD2. CDR1 is SGHNT, CDR2 YYREEE, per germline (reference sequence). There are 15 residues in the CDR3. CDR3 loop: CASSSREGGTDTQYF. Combining the CDR3 with reference TRBV5-4 and TRBJ2-3 gives the whole variable domain ETGVTQSPTHLIKTRGQQVTLRCSSQSGHNTVSWYQQALGQGPQFIFQYYREEENGRGNFPPRFSGLQFPNYSSELNVNALELDDSALYLCASSSREGGTDTQYFGPGTRLTVL.

Frequency places this clonotype as medium-sized. CDR3 loop: CASSPGTGPSPLHF. This chain joins TRBV6-1 and TRBJ1-6; TCRdb's D call of TRBD1 is untestable without DNA. The CDR3 spans 14 residues. The germline V gene has CDR1 MNHNS and CDR2 SASEGT.

This clonotype shows up as medium-sized (0.01 to 0.1%) by frequency. This chain joins TRBV12-3 or TRBV12-4 and TRBJ2-1; TCRdb reports TRBD2, a call that lacks DNA to check it against. The CDR3 extends over 14 amino acids. Here the CDR3 reads CASSLSGGRNEQFF.

This clonotype is identified as medium-sized from frequency. The V call is TRBV6-2 or TRBV6-3, the J call TRBJ1-2. Per germline, CDR1 MNHEY and CDR2 SVGEGT. The CDR3 contains 14 residues. The chain's CDR3 is CASSLTGSGYGYTF.

The V gene is TRBV20-1, the J gene TRBJ2-1; absent DNA, TCRdb's TRBD2 call cannot be checked. This CDR3 is built from 12 residues. Germline V gene data show CDR1 as DFQATT and CDR2 as SNEGSKA (reference sequence). CDR3 region: CSVGTSFLEQFF.

The gene calls are TRBV28 and TRBJ2-3. Germline CDR1 is MDHEN and CDR2 is SYDVKM. The CDR3 loop spans 15 amino acids. CDR3: CASSPLGAITDTQYF.

The chain employs TRBV7-9 and TRBJ1-4; TCRdb's D gene call, TRBD1, goes unchecked for lack of DNA. Germline V CDR1 and CDR2: SEHNR, FQNEAQ (reference sequence). The CDR3 totals 19 residues. This CDR3 reads CASSSLSWQGIGTNEKLFF.

This clonotype is labeled medium-sized based on frequency. CDR3: CASSIFDRDGYTF. The V call is TRBV19, the J call TRBJ1-2; TCRdb calls TRBD1, which cannot be checked without DNA. The germline V gene encodes CDR1 LNHDA and CDR2 SQIVND (reference sequence). The CDR3 totals 13 residues.

The chain recombines TRBV20-1 with TRBJ1-3; TCRdb's assignment of TRBD1 cannot be checked, as there is no DNA. The CDR3 sequence is 19 residues long. Germline CDR1 is DFQATT and CDR2 is SNEGSKA (reference sequence). This CDR3 is CSASNPGQVSPASGNTIYF.

Frequency places this clonotype as large. This rearrangement joins TRBV5-5 to TRBJ2-2; the D call from TCRdb, TRBD2, cannot be confirmed without DNA. CDR1 and CDR2 (germline): SGHKS, YYEKEE (reference sequence). The CDR3 runs to 15 residues. The CDR3 loop is CASSHDAGNTGELFF.

The chain uses TRBV30 and TRBJ1-1; no DNA is available, so the TRBD1 call from TCRdb remains unchecked. CDR3 length: 17 residues. Germline loops: CDR1 GTSNPN, CDR2 SVGIG (reference sequence). CDR3 sequence reads: CAWSGDRDRAQNTEAFF. Looking up the rest from reference TRBV30 and TRBJ1-1 gives the full variable domain: SQTIHQWPATLVQPVGSPLSLECTVEGTSNPNLYWYRQAAGRGLQLLFYSVGIGQISSEVPQNLSASRPQDRQFILSSKKLLLSDSGFYLCAWSGDRDRAQNTEAFFGQGTRLTVV.

This rearrangement joins TRBV18 to TRBJ2-2. The CDR3 is 11 residues long. Germline assignment: CDR1 KGHSH and CDR2 LQKENI. CDR3 region: CASSYTGELFF.

The J gene is TRBJ2-3, the V gene TRBV12-3 or TRBV12-4. The CDR3 extends over 15 amino acids. The CDR3 sequence is CASSSWTVSTDTQYF.

This clonotype shows up as medium-sized by frequency. This chain uses TRBV10-3 with TRBJ2-5; TCRdb's D call, TRBD2, is unchecked because there is no DNA. Germline values: CDR1 ENHRY, CDR2 SYGVKD. The CDR3 sequence is 13 residues long. The CDR3 here is CAISEGQWETQYF.

Its frequency marks this clonotype as medium-sized. The V call is TRBV6-2 or TRBV6-3, the J call TRBJ2-7; the D call of TRBD1 rests on TCRdb alone, since no DNA is present to check it. CDR1 is MNHEY and CDR2 is SVGEGT in the germline V gene. The CDR3 spans 16 residues. This CDR3 reads CASSYSLTGRAYEQYF.